In its sample, the clone carrying this TCR beta chain was seen once. Trimming cost V 5 bases and J 13 bases, with 14 bases left between them. CDR3 size: 11 residues. CDR1 is SGHAT and CDR2 is FQNNGV in the germline V gene. Original handling: Counts of nucleated cells, estimated from reference gene primer amplification, were obtained. Only in-frame clones appear in the TCRdb table, and some are missing; sequencing was by immunoSEQ multiplex PCR. The V and J calls and the clone size are those of that table, but D and trimming were determined from the DNA. The data show approximately 99,000 clones, approximately 82% seen once. The data originate from a study of blood T cell repertoires in COVID-19. Study context: From T cells, B-cell-depleted T cells, or PBMCs came the material, which was cDNA or gDNA.

Input material: peripheral blood. This clonotype was sampled from a woman aged 70 to 79 with acute or convalescent COVID-19. The chain has TRBV11-2 and TRBJ1-2; a weak D match, TRBD1 (5 bases). The CDR3: CASSTRQTVTF. CDR3 sequence (DNA): TGTGCCAGCAGCACCCGACAGACAGTCACCTTC.